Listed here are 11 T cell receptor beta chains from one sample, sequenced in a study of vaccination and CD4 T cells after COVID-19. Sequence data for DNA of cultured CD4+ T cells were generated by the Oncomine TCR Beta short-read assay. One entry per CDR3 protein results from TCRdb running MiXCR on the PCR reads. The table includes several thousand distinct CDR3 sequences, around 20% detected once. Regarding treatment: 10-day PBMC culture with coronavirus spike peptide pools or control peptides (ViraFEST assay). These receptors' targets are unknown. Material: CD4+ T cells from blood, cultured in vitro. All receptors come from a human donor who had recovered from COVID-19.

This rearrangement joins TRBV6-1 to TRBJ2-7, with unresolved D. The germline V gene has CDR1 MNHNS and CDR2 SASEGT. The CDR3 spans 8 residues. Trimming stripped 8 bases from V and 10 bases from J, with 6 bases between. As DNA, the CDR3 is TGTGCCAGCGAGAACCAGTACTTC. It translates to CASENQYF.

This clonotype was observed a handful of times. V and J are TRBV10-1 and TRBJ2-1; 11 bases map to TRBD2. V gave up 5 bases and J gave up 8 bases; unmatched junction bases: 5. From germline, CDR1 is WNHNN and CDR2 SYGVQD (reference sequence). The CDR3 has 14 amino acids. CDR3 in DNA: TGCGCCAGCAGTTGGCTAGCGGGGGGCGATGAGCAGTTCTTC. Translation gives CASSWLAGGDEQFF.

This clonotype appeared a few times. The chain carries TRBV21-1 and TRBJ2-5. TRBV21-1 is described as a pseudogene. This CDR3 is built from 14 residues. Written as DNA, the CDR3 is TGTGCCAGCAGCCGACTGACAACCGGAGAGACCCAGTACTTC. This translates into CASSRLTTGETQYF.

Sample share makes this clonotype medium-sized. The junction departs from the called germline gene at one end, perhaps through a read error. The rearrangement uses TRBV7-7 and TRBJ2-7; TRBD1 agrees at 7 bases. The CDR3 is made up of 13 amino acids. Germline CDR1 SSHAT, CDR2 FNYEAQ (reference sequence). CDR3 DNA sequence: TGTGCTAGCAGCCTGTCAGGGACAGCCGAGCAGTACTTC. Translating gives CASSLSGTAEQYF.

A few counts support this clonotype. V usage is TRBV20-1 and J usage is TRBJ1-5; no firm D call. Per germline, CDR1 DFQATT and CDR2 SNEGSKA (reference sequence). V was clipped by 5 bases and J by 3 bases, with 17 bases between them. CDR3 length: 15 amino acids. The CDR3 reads CSAGPRAGFNQPQHF. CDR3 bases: TGCAGTGCTGGCCCGCGGGCCGGTTTCAATCAGCCCCAGCATTTT.

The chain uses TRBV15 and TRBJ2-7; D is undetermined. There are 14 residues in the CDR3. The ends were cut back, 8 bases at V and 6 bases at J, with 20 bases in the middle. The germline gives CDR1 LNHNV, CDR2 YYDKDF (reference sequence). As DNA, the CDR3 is TGTGCCACCGGTAAAAGCCACGGTGAAGGCGAGCAGTACTTC. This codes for CATGKSHGEGEQYF.

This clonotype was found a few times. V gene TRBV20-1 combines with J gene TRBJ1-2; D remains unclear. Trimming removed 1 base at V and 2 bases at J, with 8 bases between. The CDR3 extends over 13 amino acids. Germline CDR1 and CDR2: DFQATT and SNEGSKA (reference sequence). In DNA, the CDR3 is TGCAGTGCTAGAGGGGTGGCAAACTATGGCTACACCTTC. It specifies CSARGVANYGYTF.

CDR3 coding DNA: TGTGCCAGCAGTTTATACGTCCTCGGGTGGGACGCTACCTTCGGGGGCTACACCTTC. It codes for CASSLYVLGWDATFGGYTF. This chain connects TRBV12-3 or TRBV12-4 to TRBJ1-2; a weak D match, TRBD1 (5 bases). V lost 2 bases and J lost 8, with 30 bases in between. This CDR3 has 19 amino acids.

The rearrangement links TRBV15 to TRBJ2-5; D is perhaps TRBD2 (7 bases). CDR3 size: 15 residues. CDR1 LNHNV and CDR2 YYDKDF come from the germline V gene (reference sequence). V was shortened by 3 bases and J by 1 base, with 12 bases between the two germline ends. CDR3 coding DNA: TGTGCCACCAGCAGTCCCGGGGGGCCCCAAGAGACCCAGTACTTC. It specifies CATSSPGGPQETQYF.

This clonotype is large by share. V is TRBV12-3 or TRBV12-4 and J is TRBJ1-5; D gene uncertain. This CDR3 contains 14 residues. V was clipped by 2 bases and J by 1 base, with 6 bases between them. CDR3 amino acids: CASSLQVSNQPQHF. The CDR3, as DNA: TGTGCCAGCAGTTTACAGGTCAGCAATCAGCCCCAGCATTTT.

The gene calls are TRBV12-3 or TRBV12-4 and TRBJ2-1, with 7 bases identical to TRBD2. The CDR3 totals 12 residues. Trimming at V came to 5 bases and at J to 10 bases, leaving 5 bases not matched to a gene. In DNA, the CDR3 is TGTGCCAGCAGTCGGACTAGTCTGGAGCAGTTCTTC. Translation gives CASSRTSLEQFF.